The 13 T cell receptor beta chains below all came from one sample that was sequenced in a study of CD8 T cells in ankylosing spondylitis. TCRdb re-called the 5' RACE reads through MiXCR, storing one row per CDR3 protein. The repertoire consists of around 300,000 distinct CDR3 sequences, with approximately 10% occurring once and the leading ten covering about 10%. The sequencing input was blood, either unsorted or a sorted T cell fraction (not recorded which). The receptors shown here come from a female donor with ankylosing spondylitis or in good health (not recorded which).

This clonotype was observed a few times. The chain has TRBV20-1 and TRBJ1-6; 7 nucleotides agree with TRBD1. CDR3 length equals 15 residues. Germline V gene data show CDR1 as DFQATT and CDR2 as SNEGSKA (reference sequence). Germline trimming cut 5 bases from V and 4 bases from J; bases unmatched to any gene: 8. The CDR3: CSAAAGTEYNSPLHF. The CDR3 DNA reads TGCAGTGCTGCCGCCGGGACAGAGTATAATTCACCCCTCCACTTT.

About this clonotype: A much larger clone lies a single base off, so this may be a read error. The chain is built from TRBV12-3 or TRBV12-4 and TRBJ2-3; 8 positions agree with TRBD2. This CDR3 region has 13 residues. J gave up 13 bases and V 2 bases, and 8 bases lay outside the gene matches. The CDR3 bases are TGTGCCAGCAGTTTAACGGTACTAGCGGCGAAGTATTTT. Translated: CASSLTVLAAKYF.

This clonotype has just a few counts. V and J are TRBV3-1 and TRBJ1-2; 7 positions match TRBD1. V lost 1 base and J lost 8; bases outside the gene matches: 7. Germline CDR1 reads LGHDT; CDR2 reads YNNKEL (reference sequence). This CDR3 comprises 14 residues. The CDR3 reads CASSQAGTAPGYTF. In nucleotides, the CDR3 is TGTGCCAGCAGCCAAGCCGGGACAGCTCCGGGCTACACCTTC.

Ten or more counts support this clonotype. The chain employs TRBV7-9 and TRBJ1-2; D not resolved. Per the germline V gene, CDR1 is SEHNR and CDR2 is FQNEAQ (reference sequence). The CDR3 sequence is 15 residues long. Trimming stripped 0 bases from V and 0 bases from J, with 8 bases between. CDR3 sequence reads: CASSLAEGTNYGYTF. The CDR3 nucleotides are TGTGCCAGCAGCTTAGCGGAAGGGACTAACTATGGCTACACCTTC. The full variable domain, with the rest looked up from reference TRBV7-9 and TRBJ1-2, is DTGVSQNPRHKITKRGQNVTFRCDPISEHNRLYWYRQTLGQGPEFLTYFQNEAQLEKSRLLSDRFSAERPKGSFSTLEIQRTEQGDSAMYLCASSLAEGTNYGYTFGSGTRLTVV.

This clonotype has just one count. This chain connects TRBV7-8 to TRBJ2-6; D is possibly TRBD1 or TRBD2 (6 bases each). The CDR3 contains 18 residues. The V gene's germline CDR1 is SGHVS and CDR2 FQNEAQ. V was trimmed by 5 bases and J by 0 bases, leaving 17 bases between them. The CDR3, as DNA: TGTGCCAGCAGCGTACTTGGGGGGCAGTTCTCTGGGGCCAACGTCCTGACTTTC. Protein product: CASSVLGGQFSGANVLTF. Based on the CDR3 plus reference TRBV7-8 and TRBJ2-6, the full variable domain is GAGVSQSPRYKVAKRGQDVALRCDPISGHVSLFWYQQALGQGPEFLTYFQNEAQLDKSGLPSDRFFAERPEGSVSTLKIQRTQQEDSAVYLCASSVLGGQFSGANVLTFGAGSRLTVL.

This clonotype has ten or more counts. This sequence joins TRBV6-2 or TRBV6-3 and TRBJ2-1; 13 bases fit TRBD2. With V trimmed by 2 bases and J by 7 bases, 8 bases remained unmatched. The germline gives CDR1 MNHEY, CDR2 SVGEGT. The CDR3 length is 17 residues. The CDR3 loop reads CASSYEVLAGGGNEQFF. The CDR3 nucleotides are TGTGCCAGCAGTTACGAAGTACTAGCGGGGGGGGGAAATGAGCAGTTCTTC.

Note on this clonotype: This may be a read error: a much more frequent sequence differs by one nucleotide. The chain combines TRBV6-6 with TRBJ2-1; no reliable D call. From germline, CDR1 is MNHNY and CDR2 SVGAGI (reference sequence). This CDR3 is built from 12 residues. CDR3 region: CASSYSQVSQSF. CDR3 DNA: TGTGCCAGCAGTTACTCGCAGGTCTCACAGTCCTTC.

This clonotype showed up just a few times. J is TRBJ2-6 and V is TRBV29-1; the match to TRBD1 covers 9 bases. Germline V gene lookup returns CDR1 SQVTM and CDR2 ANQGSEA. This CDR3 has 16 amino acids. Germline trimming cut 4 bases from V and 0 bases from J; bases unmatched to any gene: 4. CDR3 sequence reads: CSVVGTGFSGANVLTF. As DNA, the CDR3 is TGCAGCGTTGTGGGGACAGGGTTCTCTGGGGCCAACGTCCTGACTTTC.

This clonotype was picked up many times. The chain has TRBV4-3 and TRBJ2-7; a possible D gene is TRBD2 (6 bases). The CDR3 has 15 amino acids. V gave up 0 bases and J gave up 3 bases, with 12 bases separating them. Germline V lookup: CDR1 LGHNA, CDR2 YSLEER. The CDR3 DNA reads as TGCGCCAGCAGCCAAGATCCTAGCGATAGCTACGAGCAGTACTTC. Translated, it gives CASSQDPSDSYEQYF.

The genes are TRBV5-1 and TRBJ2-6; D unclear. The CDR3 contains 16 residues. The V gene lost 2 bases and the J gene lost 0 bases, with 9 bases spanning the gap. The V gene's germline CDR1 is SGHRS and CDR2 YFSETQ. CDR3 DNA sequence: TGCGCCAGCAGCTTAAGCCTAAACTCTGGGGCCAACGTCCTGACTTTC. Its translation: CASSLSLNSGANVLTF.

In its sample, this clonotype was seen many times. CDR3 residues: CASSSDLGIGEQYF. The CDR3 region has the DNA TGTGCCAGCAGTTCGGATTTAGGGATTGGTGAGCAGTACTTC. J is TRBJ2-7 and V is TRBV28; D unclear. CDR3 size: 14 residues. The ends were cut back, 4 bases at V and 7 bases at J, with 17 bases in the middle. The germline V gene encodes CDR1 MDHEN and CDR2 SYDVKM.

V usage is TRBV7-9 and J usage is TRBJ1-1; D is unclear. Looked up from germline, CDR1 is SEHNR and CDR2 is FQNEAQ (reference sequence). The ends were cut back, 5 bases at V and 0 bases at J, with 19 bases in the middle. CDR3 length: 17 residues. The CDR3 DNA reads TGTGCCAGCAGCCCAACGCTCCCCTCCGCTCTGAACACTGAAGCTTTCTTT. This sequence encodes CASSPTLPSALNTEAFF.

In this sample, this clonotype turned up many times. The J gene is TRBJ1-6, the V gene TRBV20-1; TRBD1 is a possible D gene (5 bases). V lost 8 bases, J lost 7 bases, and 15 bases lay in between. Germline V lookup: CDR1 DFQATT, CDR2 SNEGSKA (reference sequence). The CDR3 contains 13 residues. CDR3 nucleotide sequence: TGCAGTACCCCCGGGACGGGAAATTCACCCCTCCACTTT. It translates to CSTPGTGNSPLHF.